The 14 T cell receptor beta chains below were found in one sample sequenced in a study of Graves' ophthalmopathy and Graves' hyperthyroidism. RNA transcripts were the source from which TCR beta CDR3 regions were amplified. RT-PCR in the first round used HTBI primers; a second-round multiplex PCR followed. In TCRdb, the multiplex PCR reads were re-called with MiXCR into one record per CDR3 protein. The sample yields approximately 210,000 distinct CDR3 sequences, 20% to 25% seen once. The sequencing sample was made of peripheral blood. These receptors all come from a woman aged 50 to 60 with Graves' ophthalmopathy.

This clonotype has a count of ten or more. This chain joins TRBV30 and TRBJ2-7; D unresolved. V shed 3 bases and J shed 11 bases, with 14 bases lying between them. CDR3 size: 11 residues. From germline, CDR1 is GTSNPN and CDR2 SVGIG (reference sequence). The CDR3 DNA sequence: TGTGCCTGGAGCCCAGCTGACATAGAGTACTTC. This gives the protein CAWSPADIEYF.

This clonotype showed up many times. The genes are TRBV5-5 and TRBJ1-2; no definite D call. The CDR3 has 14 residues. Looked up from germline, CDR1 is SGHKS and CDR2 is YYEKEE (reference sequence). V lost 7 bases and J lost 5, with 18 bases in between. CDR3 DNA sequence: TGTGCCAGCCACAAAGAACCGGGTGATTATGGCTACACCTTC. Translation gives CASHKEPGDYGYTF.

This clonotype occurred many times. The chain combines TRBV20-1 with TRBJ2-7; D may be TRBD1 (5 bases). Looked up from germline, CDR1 is DFQATT and CDR2 is SNEGSKA (reference sequence). The V end lost 6 bases, the J end lost 2 bases, and 14 bases lay between the germline ends. This CDR3 comprises 13 residues. The CDR3 DNA is TGCAGTGCAAAGACAGTAAACCCCTACGAGCAGTACTTC. It specifies CSAKTVNPYEQYF.

This clonotype came up a few times. A much more abundant neighbour one base away suggests this may be a read error. The CDR3 DNA follows: TGTGCCACCAGCAGAACCCCAACGGGCCCCAGCCGGAGTACTGAAGCTTTCTTT. Protein product: CATSRTPTGPSRSTEAFF. The chain carries TRBV15 and TRBJ1-1; no definite D call. The V end lost 2 bases, the J end lost 5 bases, and 24 bases lay between the germline ends. This CDR3 comprises 18 residues. Germline CDR1 reads LNHNV; CDR2 reads YYDKDF (reference sequence). Looking up the rest from reference TRBV15 and TRBJ1-1 gives the full variable domain: DAMVIQNPRYQVTQFGKPVTLSCSQTLNHNVMYWYQQKSSQAPKLLFHYYDKDFNNEADTPDNFQSRRPNTSFCFLDIRSPGLGDTAMYLCATSRTPTGPSRSTEAFFGQGTRLTVV.

This clonotype was counted only a few times. The chain joins TRBV30 to TRBJ1-1; possibly TRBD1 for D (5 bases). The germline CDR1 and CDR2 sequences are GTSNPN and SVGIG (reference sequence). The V and J ends lost 6 bases and 1 base respectively, with 12 bases between them. The CDR3 is made up of 13 amino acids. CDR3 loop: CACSRTWNTEAFF. CDR3 nucleotides: TGTGCCTGCTCAAGGACATGGAACACTGAAGCTTTCTTT.

This clonotype was found many times. The V and J genes are TRBV20-1 and TRBJ2-5; a weak D match, TRBD2 (6 bases). V was clipped by 5 bases and J by 5 bases, with 21 bases between them. The CDR3 loop spans 15 amino acids. The germline V gene has CDR1 DFQATT and CDR2 SNEGSKA (reference sequence). CDR3 bases: TGCAGTGCTCACCCGCGAGCTAGCGTGGGTGAGACCCAGTACTTC. Translating it yields CSAHPRASVGETQYF.

This clonotype has at least ten counts. This chain joins TRBV20-1 and TRBJ2-7, with 10 bases lining up with TRBD1. The CDR3 contains 13 residues. J lost 6 bases, V lost 5 bases, and 7 bases had no gene match. Germline CDR1 is DFQATT and CDR2 is SNEGSKA (reference sequence). In nucleotides, the CDR3 is TGCAGTGCTTCCCGACAGGGGGCGGGCGAGCAGTACTTC. Amino acid sequence: CSASRQGAGEQYF.

This clonotype was seen ten or more times. V gene TRBV20-1 combines with J gene TRBJ2-5; D not resolved. Trimming cost V 5 bases and J 6 bases, with 7 bases left between them. There are 10 residues in the CDR3. In germline, CDR1 is DFQATT, CDR2 SNEGSKA (reference sequence). The CDR3 DNA reads TGCAGTGCTCGGATACAGACCCAGTACTTC. This sequence encodes CSARIQTQYF.

CDR3 in DNA: TGTGCCAGCAGCCGATATGACAGGGGAAGCCAAGAGACCCAGTACTTC. It encodes CASSRYDRGSQETQYF. This chain uses TRBV11-2 with TRBJ2-5; 8 nucleotides line up with TRBD1. Germline CDR1 reads SGHAT; CDR2 reads FQNNGV. The J segment lost 1 base and the V segment lost 5 bases, leaving 9 bases of the junction unmatched. The CDR3 sequence is 16 residues long.

This clonotype was observed a few times. The genes are TRBV14 and TRBJ1-2; D might be TRBD1 (5 bases). CDR3 length: 15 residues. Germline lookup yields CDR1 SGHDN and CDR2 FVKESK. The V end was cut by 4 bases, the J end by 7 bases, with 19 bases between. The CDR3 here is CASSPGLRSNGGYTF. The CDR3 bases are TGTGCCAGCAGCCCGGGACTCCGTTCCAACGGTGGCTACACCTTC.

This clonotype showed up many times. This chain links TRBV12-3 or TRBV12-4 with TRBJ1-1; TRBD1 agrees at 7 bases. CDR3 size: 14 residues. J lost 4 bases, V lost 6 bases, and 8 bases had no gene match. CDR3 bases: TGTGCCAGCAGAGAAGGGGGCAGAGTCACTGAAGCTTTCTTT. Translated, it gives CASREGGRVTEAFF.

At least ten counts were recorded for this clonotype. This chain connects TRBV19 to TRBJ2-7; 15 bases align to TRBD2. There are 17 residues in the CDR3. Germline loops: CDR1 LNHDA, CDR2 SQIVND (reference sequence). The V gene end was trimmed by 3 bases and the J gene end by 2 bases; junction bases not matched to a gene: 5. CDR3 in amino acids: CASSIGTSGRIAYEQYF. In nucleotides, the CDR3 is TGTGCCAGTAGTATCGGGACTAGCGGGAGGATCGCCTACGAGCAGTACTTC. The entire variable domain, with the rest obtained from reference TRBV19 and TRBJ2-7, is as follows: DGGITQSPKYLFRKEGQNVTLSCEQNLNHDAMYWYRQDPGQGLRLIYYSQIVNDFQKGDIAEGYSVSREKKESFPLTVTSAQKNPTAFYLCASSIGTSGRIAYEQYFGPGTRLTVT.

This clonotype was found many times. The chain links TRBV4-1 to TRBJ2-5; tentative D call: TRBD2 (5 bases). CDR1 and CDR2 (germline): MGHRA, YSYEKL. The V gene lost 0 bases and the J gene lost 4 bases, with 15 bases spanning the gap. This CDR3 has 16 amino acids. CDR3 nucleotides: TGCGCCAGCAGCCAAGATCCCCAGCGGCCTTTAGAGACCCAGTACTTC. Protein product: CASSQDPQRPLETQYF.

Ten or more counts support this clonotype. The rearrangement links TRBV6-5 to TRBJ1-1, with 7 bases identical to TRBD1. V shed 0 bases and J 0 bases; nucleotides not matched to a gene: 4. Germline-derived CDR1 and CDR2 are MNHEY and SVGAGI. The CDR3 runs to 16 residues. Here the CDR3 DNA reads TGTGCCAGCAGTTACTCGTCGACAGGGATGAACACTGAAGCTTTCTTT. It codes for CASSYSSTGMNTEAFF.